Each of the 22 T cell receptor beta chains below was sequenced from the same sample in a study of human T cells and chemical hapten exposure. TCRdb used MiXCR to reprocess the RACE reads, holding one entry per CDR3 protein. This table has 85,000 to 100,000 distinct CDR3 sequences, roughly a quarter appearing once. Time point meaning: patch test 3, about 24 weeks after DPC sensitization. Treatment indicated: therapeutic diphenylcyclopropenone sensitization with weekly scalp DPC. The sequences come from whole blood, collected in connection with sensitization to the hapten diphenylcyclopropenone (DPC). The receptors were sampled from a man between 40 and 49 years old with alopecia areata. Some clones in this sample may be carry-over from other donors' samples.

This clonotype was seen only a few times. Here the CDR3 reads CASSFSGTDEQYF. DNA of the CDR3: TGCGCCAGCAGCTTTTCCGGGACAGACGAGCAGTACTTC. This chain uses TRBV5-1 with TRBJ2-7, with TRBD1 matching 7 bases. V lost 2 bases, J lost 5 bases, and 4 bases stayed unmatched. Germline CDR1 SGHRS, CDR2 YFSETQ. The CDR3 has 13 residues. Filled out from reference TRBV5-1 and TRBJ2-7, the complete variable domain reads KAGVTQTPRYLIKTRGQQVTLSCSPISGHRSVSWYQQTPGQGLQFLFEYFSETQRNKGNFPGRFSGRQFSNSRSEMNVSTLELGDSALYLCASSFSGTDEQYFGPGTRLTVT.

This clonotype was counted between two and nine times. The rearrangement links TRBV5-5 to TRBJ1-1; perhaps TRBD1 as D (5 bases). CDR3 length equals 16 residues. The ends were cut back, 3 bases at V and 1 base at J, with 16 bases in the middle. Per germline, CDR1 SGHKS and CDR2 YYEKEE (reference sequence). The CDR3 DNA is TGTGCCAGCAGCTCGGCTTCCGGGACTACGAACACTGAAGCTTTCTTT. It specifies CASSSASGTTNTEAFF.

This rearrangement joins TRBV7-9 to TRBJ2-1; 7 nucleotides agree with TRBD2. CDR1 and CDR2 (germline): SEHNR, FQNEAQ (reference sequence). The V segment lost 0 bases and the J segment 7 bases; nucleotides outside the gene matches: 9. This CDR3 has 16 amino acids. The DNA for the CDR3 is TGTGCCAGCAGCTTAGCGGCTAGCGGACCAGGAAATGAGCAGTTCTTC. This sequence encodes CASSLAASGPGNEQFF.

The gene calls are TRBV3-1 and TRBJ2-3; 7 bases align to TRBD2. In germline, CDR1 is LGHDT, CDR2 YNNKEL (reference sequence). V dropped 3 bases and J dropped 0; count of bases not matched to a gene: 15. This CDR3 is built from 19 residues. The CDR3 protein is CASSHPSAGATMSTDTQYF. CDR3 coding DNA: TGTGCCAGCAGCCACCCTAGTGCGGGAGCCACGATGAGCACAGATACGCAGTATTTT.

The chain's CDR3 is CASSELLGGRGGQFF. The DNA of the CDR3 is TGTGCCAGCAGTGAACTCCTAGGGGGCCGAGGTGGGCAGTTCTTC. V gene TRBV2 combines with J gene TRBJ2-1; 7 bases line up with TRBD1. The length of the CDR3 is 15 residues. The V and J ends lost 2 bases and 12 bases, in that order; junction bases with no gene match: 13. Germline CDR1 and CDR2: SNHLY and FYNNEI.

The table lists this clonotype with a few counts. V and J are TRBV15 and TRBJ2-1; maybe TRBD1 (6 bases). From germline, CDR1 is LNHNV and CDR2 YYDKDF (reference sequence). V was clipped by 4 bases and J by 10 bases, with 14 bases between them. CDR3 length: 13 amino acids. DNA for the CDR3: TGTGCCACCAGCATCCTACAGGGTTGGGAGCAGTTCTTC. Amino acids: CATSILQGWEQFF.

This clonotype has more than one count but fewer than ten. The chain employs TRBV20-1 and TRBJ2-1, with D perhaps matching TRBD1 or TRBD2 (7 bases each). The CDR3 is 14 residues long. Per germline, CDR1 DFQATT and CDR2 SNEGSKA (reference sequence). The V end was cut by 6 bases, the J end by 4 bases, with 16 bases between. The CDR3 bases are TGCAGTGCCATCTCAGGGGGGGGATACAATGAGCAGTTCTTC. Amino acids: CSAISGGGYNEQFF.

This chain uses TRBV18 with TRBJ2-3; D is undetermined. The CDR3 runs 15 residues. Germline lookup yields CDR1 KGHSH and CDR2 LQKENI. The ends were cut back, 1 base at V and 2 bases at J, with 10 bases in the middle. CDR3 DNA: TGTGCCAGCTCACCACGTTCGGAATCCACAGATACGCAGTATTTT. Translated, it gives CASSPRSESTDTQYF.

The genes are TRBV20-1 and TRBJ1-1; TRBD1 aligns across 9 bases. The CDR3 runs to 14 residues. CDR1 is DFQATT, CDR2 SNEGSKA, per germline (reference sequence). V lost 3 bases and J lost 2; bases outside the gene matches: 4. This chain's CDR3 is CSARRGQGNTEAFF. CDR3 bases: TGCAGTGCTAGGAGGGGACAGGGCAACACTGAAGCTTTCTTT.

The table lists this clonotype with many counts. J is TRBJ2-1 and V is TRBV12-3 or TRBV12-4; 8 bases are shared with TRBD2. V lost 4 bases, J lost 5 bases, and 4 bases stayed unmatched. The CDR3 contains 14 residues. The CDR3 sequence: CASSWGLDNNEQFF. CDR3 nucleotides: TGTGCCAGCAGTTGGGGACTAGATAACAATGAGCAGTTCTTC.

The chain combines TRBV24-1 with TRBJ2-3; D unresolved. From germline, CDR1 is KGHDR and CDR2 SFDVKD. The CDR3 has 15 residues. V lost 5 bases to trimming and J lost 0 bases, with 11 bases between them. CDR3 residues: CATSAEPQSTDTQYF. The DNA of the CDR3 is TGTGCCACCAGTGCCGAACCTCAGAGCACAGATACGCAGTATTTT.

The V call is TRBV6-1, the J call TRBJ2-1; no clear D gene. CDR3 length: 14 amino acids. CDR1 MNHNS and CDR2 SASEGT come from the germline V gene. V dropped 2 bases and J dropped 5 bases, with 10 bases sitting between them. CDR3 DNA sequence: TGTGCCAGCAGTGAAAGTTGGGCCGACAATGAGCAGTTCTTC. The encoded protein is CASSESWADNEQFF.

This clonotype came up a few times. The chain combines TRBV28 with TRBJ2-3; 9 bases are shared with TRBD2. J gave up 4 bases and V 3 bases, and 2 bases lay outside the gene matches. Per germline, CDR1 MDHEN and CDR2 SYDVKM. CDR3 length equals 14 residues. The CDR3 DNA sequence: TGTGCCAGCAGTTTTAGGACTAGCGCAGATACGCAGTATTTT. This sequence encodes CASSFRTSADTQYF.

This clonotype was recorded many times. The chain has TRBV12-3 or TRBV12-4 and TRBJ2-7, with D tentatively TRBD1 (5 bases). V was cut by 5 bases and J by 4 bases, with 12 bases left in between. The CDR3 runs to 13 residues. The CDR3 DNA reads TGTGCCAGCAGTCTACAGGTGGGGTACGAGCAGTACTTC. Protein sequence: CASSLQVGYEQYF.

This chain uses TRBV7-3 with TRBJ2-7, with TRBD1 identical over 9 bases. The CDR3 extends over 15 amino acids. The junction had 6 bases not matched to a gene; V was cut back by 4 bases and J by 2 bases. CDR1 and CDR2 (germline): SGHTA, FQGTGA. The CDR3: CASSSGTGKTYEQYF. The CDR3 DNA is TGTGCCAGCAGCTCCGGGACAGGGAAGACCTACGAGCAGTACTTC. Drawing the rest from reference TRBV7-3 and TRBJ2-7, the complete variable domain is GAGVSQTPSNKVTEKGKYVELRCDPISGHTALYWYRQSLGQGPEFLIYFQGTGAADDSGLPNDRFFAVRPEGSVSTLKIQRTERGDSAVYLCASSSGTGKTYEQYFGPGTRLTVT.

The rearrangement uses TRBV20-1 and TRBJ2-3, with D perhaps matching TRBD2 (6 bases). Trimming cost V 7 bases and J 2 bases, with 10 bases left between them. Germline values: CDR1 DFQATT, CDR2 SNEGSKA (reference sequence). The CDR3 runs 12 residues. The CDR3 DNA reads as TGCAGTGTGGAGCGGGCCACAGATACGCAGTATTTT. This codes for CSVERATDTQYF.

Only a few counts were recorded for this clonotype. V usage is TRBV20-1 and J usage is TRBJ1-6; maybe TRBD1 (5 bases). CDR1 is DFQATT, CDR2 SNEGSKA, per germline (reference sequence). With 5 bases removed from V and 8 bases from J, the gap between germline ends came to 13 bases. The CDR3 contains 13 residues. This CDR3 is CSAPDTDHSPLHF. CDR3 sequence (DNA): TGCAGTGCTCCGGACACGGATCATTCACCCCTCCACTTT.

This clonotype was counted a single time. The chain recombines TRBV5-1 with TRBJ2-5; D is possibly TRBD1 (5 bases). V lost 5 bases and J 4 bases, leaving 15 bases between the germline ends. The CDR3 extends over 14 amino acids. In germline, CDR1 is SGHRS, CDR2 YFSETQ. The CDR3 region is CASSRTKGAETQYF. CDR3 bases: TGCGCCAGCAGTAGGACAAAGGGTGCAGAGACCCAGTACTTC.

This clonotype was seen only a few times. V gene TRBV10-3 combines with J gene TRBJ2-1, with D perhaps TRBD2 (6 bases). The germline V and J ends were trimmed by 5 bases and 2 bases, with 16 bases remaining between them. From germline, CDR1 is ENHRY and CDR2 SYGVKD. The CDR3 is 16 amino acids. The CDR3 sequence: CAISPPEAGPYNEQFF. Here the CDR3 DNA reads TGTGCCATCAGTCCCCCTGAGGCGGGACCCTACAATGAGCAGTTCTTC.

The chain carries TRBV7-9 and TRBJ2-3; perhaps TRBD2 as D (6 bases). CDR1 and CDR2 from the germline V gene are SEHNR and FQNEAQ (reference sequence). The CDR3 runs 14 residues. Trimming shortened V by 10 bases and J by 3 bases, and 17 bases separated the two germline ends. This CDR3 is CAIRRAGNTDTQYF. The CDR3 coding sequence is TGTGCCATAAGGAGGGCAGGTAATACAGATACGCAGTATTTT.

CDR3 DNA sequence: TGTGCCAGCAGTTACGAGCGGGAGAGCACAGATACGCAGTATTTT. It yields the protein CASSYERESTDTQYF. This chain uses TRBV6-5 with TRBJ2-3; TRBD2 aligns across 8 bases. J was trimmed by 0 bases and V by 2 bases; bases with no gene match: 1. The CDR3 sequence is 15 residues long. CDR1 is MNHEY and CDR2 is SVGAGI in the germline V gene.

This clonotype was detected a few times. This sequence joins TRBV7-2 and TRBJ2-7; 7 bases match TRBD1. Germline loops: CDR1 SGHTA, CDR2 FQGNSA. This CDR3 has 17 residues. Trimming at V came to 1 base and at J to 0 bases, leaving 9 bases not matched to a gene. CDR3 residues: CASSLVVRQGDSYEQYF. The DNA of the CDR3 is TGTGCCAGCAGCTTAGTGGTACGGCAGGGGGACTCCTACGAGCAGTACTTC.